The following is a TCR beta chain sequence with its context. The antigen is not known. Method: immunoSEQ multiplex PCR; TCRdb's copy keeps in-frame clones and lacks some. The data contain around 200,000 clones, approximately 70% of them singletons. This CDR3 has 20 amino acids. V was clipped by 0 bases and J by 2 bases; unmatched bases: 13. The germline V gene has CDR1 SNHLY and CDR2 FYNNEI. Into CD45RA+ naive and CD45RA-negative memory subsets, the CD4+ cells were split. The sample is drawn from a study of shared clonotypes between healthy human individuals. Study outcomes and limitations: The authors expected sequencing depth to affect clonotype sharing among donors. Among a handful of donors, around 5% of naive CD4 clonotypes were found in common.

The TCR was taken from a young man in good health. Sequenced material: memory CD4+ T cells sorted from blood. Subset: CD45RA-negative fraction. This sequence joins TRBV2 and TRBJ2-5; 12 nucleotides line up with TRBD2. CDR3 protein: CASSEAPLRGLAGGQETQYF. The DNA for the CDR3 is TGTGCCAGCAGTGAAGCGCCTCTGCGTGGTCTAGCGGGAGGGCAAGAGACCCAGTACTTC.